This T cell receptor beta chain appears in the sequencing data of a study of T cells in Graves' hyperthyroidism and ophthalmopathy. Not enrolled were patients with uncontrolled infection, other autoimmune disease, pregnancy or lactation. Diagnoses used clinical symptoms, serum thyroxine and TRAb, thyroid ultrasound and orbital computed tomography. Fresh peripheral blood, 10 ml, was the source of the PBMCs. This clonotype was detected many times. TCR beta CDR3 regions were amplified from RNA. Carried out on the TCR CDR3, a first-round RT-PCR used the HTBI primer set. MiXCR, applied by TCRdb to the multiplex PCR reads, yields one record per CDR3 protein. Of fewer than 650,000 distinct CDR3 sequences detected, 14% to 15% appear once; the ten largest clones hold around 4.5%. This CDR3 is 14 amino acids long. Trimming at V came to 8 bases and at J to 0 bases, leaving 6 bases not matched to a gene. The V gene's germline CDR1 is MNHEY and CDR2 SVGEGT.

The sequence derives from a woman aged 40-49 years with Graves' ophthalmopathy. The sequencing sample was made of blood. The rearrangement joins TRBV6-2 or TRBV6-3 to TRBJ2-7; 8 bases map to TRBD2. The CDR3 is CASRREVPSYEQYF. The CDR3 nucleotides are TGTGCCAGCCGGCGGGAGGTTCCCTCCTACGAGCAGTACTTC.